This T cell receptor (beta chain) was recovered during a study of shared clonotypes between healthy human individuals. This CDR3 spans 16 amino acids. Per germline, CDR1 SNHLY and CDR2 FYNNEI. Deletions cut 6 bases from V and 3 bases from J, with 15 bases between. TCRdb's copy holds only in-frame clones and misses some; the assay was immunoSEQ multiplex PCR. The table has roughly 1,600,000 clones, about 98.5% seen once. Sequences were obtained from naive CD4+ T cells sorted from blood. Subset indicated: CD45RA+ positively selected. This clonotype was sampled from a man aged 25-45 years in good health. The gene calls are TRBV2 and TRBJ2-6, with unresolved D. CDR3 coding DNA: TGTGCCAGCAGCCCCGACCGTGATGGTGGGGCCAACGTCCTGACTTTC. It encodes CASSPDRDGGANVLTF.